One and the same sample provided the 11 T cell receptor beta chains below, sequenced in a study of beta chain features in type 1 diabetes. cDNA synthesis used the whole RNA isolate, giving expressed TCRB sequences. Using immunoSEQ multiplex PCR, the repertoire was profiled, and TCRdb retains in-frame clones only, with some absent. The repertoire holds under 900,000 clones, with about a sixth as singletons. What was sequenced was naive CD4+ T cells from blood. The receptor set was obtained from a woman under 30 in good health.

This clone came up once. The chain links TRBV4-1 to TRBJ2-1, with 9 bases aligning to TRBD1. Germline V CDR1 and CDR2: MGHRA, YSYEKL. With 3 bases clipped from V and 2 bases from J, the junction kept 5 bases outside the gene matches. This CDR3 has 16 amino acids. The CDR3 protein is CASSQERQGAYNEQFF. The CDR3, as DNA: TGCGCCAGCAGCCAGGAAAGACAGGGGGCCTACAATGAGCAGTTCTTC.

The CDR3 DNA follows: TGTGCCACCAGCAGATGGGGAGGAGAGACCCAGTACTTC. Translating it yields CATSRWGGETQYF. V usage is TRBV15 and J usage is TRBJ2-5, with D maybe TRBD2 (6 bases). Germline V gives CDR1 LNHNV, CDR2 YYDKDF (reference sequence). The germline V and J ends were trimmed by 2 bases and 4 bases, with 8 bases remaining between them. The CDR3 extends over 13 amino acids.

This clone was observed a handful of times. V usage is TRBV4-3 and J usage is TRBJ2-3; TRBD2 matches 8 bases. The CDR3 has 17 residues. The germline CDR1 and CDR2 sequences are LGHNA and YSLEER. V lost 1 base to trimming and J lost 5 bases; unmatched junction nucleotides: 11. CDR3 amino acids: CASSQGLGPGGKDTQYF. The CDR3 nucleotides read TGCGCCAGCAGCCAAGGGCTCGGCCCGGGAGGGAAAGATACGCAGTATTTT.

A remark on this clone: Germline and junction disagree at one end, which may indicate a read error. This chain joins TRBV20-1 and TRBJ2-4; no clear D. CDR3 length equals 9 residues. Germline values: CDR1 DFQATT, CDR2 SNEGSKA (reference sequence). In DNA form, the CDR3 reads TGCAGTCGTGGAAACATTCAGTGCTTC. This codes for CSRGNIQCF.

This clone appeared a few times. This chain connects TRBV10-3 to TRBJ2-1; unclear D gene. There are 13 residues in the CDR3. The ends were cut back, 2 bases at V and 8 bases at J, with 10 bases in the middle. Germline V gene lookup returns CDR1 ENHRY and CDR2 SYGVKD. The CDR3 here is CAISEALPYEQFF. The CDR3 nucleotides read TGTGCCATCAGTGAGGCCCTACCCTATGAGCAGTTCTTC.

The V and J genes are TRBV29-1 and TRBJ2-1; D remains ambiguous. Germline assignment: CDR1 SQVTM and CDR2 ANQGSEA. The CDR3 is 12 amino acids. The V end was cut by 0 bases, the J end by 5 bases, with 5 bases between. As DNA, the CDR3 is TGCAGCGTTGAAGATCCCAACAATGAGCAGTTCTTC. As protein: CSVEDPNNEQFF.

The V and J genes are TRBV4-2 and TRBJ2-1, with 7 bases aligning to TRBD2. The CDR3 runs to 16 residues. The junction had 3 bases not matched to a gene; V was cut back by 0 bases and J by 1 base. CDR1 and CDR2 from the germline V gene are LGHNA and YNFKEQ. CDR3 sequence (DNA): TGTGCCAGCAGCCAAGACCCGGGAGGTTCCTACAATGAGCAGTTCTTC. Its translation is CASSQDPGGSYNEQFF.

The sample holds a few counts of this clone. The rearrangement links TRBV10-3 to TRBJ2-5; a possible D gene is TRBD1 (5 bases). The germline V gene encodes CDR1 ENHRY and CDR2 SYGVKD. The CDR3 is made up of 11 amino acids. Trimming cost V 11 bases and J 2 bases, with 9 bases left between them. The CDR3 protein is CASQEQETQYF. The CDR3 nucleotides read TGTGCCTCACAGGAACAAGAGACCCAGTACTTC.

The chain couples TRBV7-2 to TRBJ2-5; D tentatively fits TRBD1 or TRBD2 (5 bases each). The V end was cut by 5 bases, the J end by 11 bases, with 27 bases between. CDR1 and CDR2 from the germline V gene are SGHTA and FQGNSA. This CDR3 is 16 amino acids long. CDR3 nucleotides: TGTGCCAGCAGCCCCCGTCTAGGGCTAGTCTTAGGGGAGCAGTACTTC. Its translation: CASSPRLGLVLGEQYF.

The chain combines TRBV6-6 with TRBJ2-7; 7 bases line up with TRBD2. The CDR3 has 15 amino acids. The germline gives CDR1 MNHNY, CDR2 SVGAGI (reference sequence). V shed 6 bases, J shed 4 bases, and the junction held 12 bases outside the gene matches. The CDR3 DNA reads TGTGCCAGCAGAGAGTCCCGGGACTATAGATACGAGCAGTACTTC. It translates to CASRESRDYRYEQYF.

This clone was found a few times. V usage is TRBV7-2 and J usage is TRBJ2-2; a weak D match, TRBD2 (6 bases). CDR3 size: 14 residues. Between the trimmed V and J ends, which lost 5 bases and 3 bases, there was a span of 10 bases. Germline V CDR1 and CDR2: SGHTA, FQGNSA. CDR3: CASSPGADTGELFF. DNA of the CDR3: TGTGCCAGCAGCCCGGGAGCGGACACCGGGGAGCTGTTTTTT.